The present T cell receptor beta chain was sequenced within a study of T-cell memory formation after mild COVID-19. TCRdb reprocessed the 5' RACE reads with MiXCR, giving one entry per CDR3 protein. In the table there are 300,000 to 350,000 distinct CDR3 sequences, less than 20% of which are singletons. V lost 0 bases and J 2 bases, leaving 10 bases between the germline ends. Germline loops: CDR1 SGHRS, CDR2 YFSETQ. This CDR3 is built from 15 residues. The sequence was obtained from a man aged 18 to 29 who had mild COVID-19 (a few samples of this study predate the infection). Cell type and time point are not known. Source material: PBMCs or a T cell subset sorted from them (not recorded which). The chain recombines TRBV5-1 with TRBJ2-3; no reliable D call. As DNA, the CDR3 is TGCGCCAGCAGCTTGGCCGCGAGGACCACAGATACGCAGTATTTT. Translated: CASSLAARTTDTQYF.